These T cell receptor beta chains were read from a single sample in a study of T cell responses to AZD1222 COVID-19 vaccine. The table came from immunoSEQ multiplex PCR; TCRdb's copy has only in-frame clones and leaves some out. The table lists roughly 140,000 clones, around nine tenths of them singletons. Sequenced here: peripheral blood, sampled on day 0 of MenACWY control vaccination. The receptor source for this set is an adult in good health. CDR3s include the opening cysteine and the closing phenylalanine or tryptophan. A D gene is named only where the DNA matches it firmly. Only part of the rows carry a size: once, few, many, or a class if the clone is expanded.

J,V,size,D,CDR3,DNA
TRBJ1-2,TRBV3-1/TRBV3-2,.,TRBD1,CASSQVGTAYGYTF,TGTGCCAGCAGCCAAGTAGGGACAGCCTATGGCTACACCTTC
TRBJ2-7,TRBV3-1/TRBV3-2,.,.,CASSQRLRPYEQYF,TGTGCCAGCAGCCAGAGACTCCGTCCCTACGAGCAGTACTTC
TRBJ2-2,TRBV19,.,TRBD2,CASRSSGEVNTGELFF,TGTGCCAGTAGATCTAGCGGGGAAGTCAACACCGGGGAGCTGTTTTTT
TRBJ2-7,TRBV27,.,.,CASSSLESSYEQYF,TGTGCCAGCAGCTCGCTCGAGAGCTCCTACGAGCAGTACTTC
TRBJ1-2,TRBV19,few,.,CASNKDRLYDGYTF,TGTGCCAGTAACAAAGACAGGCTCTATGATGGCTACACCTTC
TRBJ1-1,TRBV5-4,.,TRBD1,CASSSDRGTEAFF,TGTGCCAGCAGCTCTGACAGGGGCACTGAAGCTTTCTTT
TRBJ2-3,TRBV6-5,few,TRBD2,CASSYGGGRGTDTQYF,TGTGCCAGCAGTTACGGCGGCGGGAGGGGCACAGATACGCAGTATTTT
TRBJ2-7,TRBV10-3,.,.,CAISVGPPNEQYF,TGTGCCATCAGTGTAGGACCGCCTAACGAGCAGTACTTC
TRBJ2-7,TRBV5-1,few,TRBD1,CASSSGQNYEQYF,TGCGCCAGCAGCTCGGGACAGAACTACGAGCAGTACTTC
TRBJ2-2,TRBV12-3/TRBV12-4,.,.,CASSLEPGELFF,TGTGCCAGCAGTTTAGAACCCGGGGAGCTGTTTTTT
TRBJ1-6,TRBV19,.,.,CASRPGSPNSPLHF,TGTGCCAGTAGACCAGGGTCACCTAATTCACCCCTCCACTTT
TRBJ1-3,TRBV7-6,.,.,CASTLRGGYSGNTIYF,TGTGCCAGCACCCTCCGGGGGGGCTACTCTGGAAACACCATATATTTT
TRBJ1-6,TRBV30,.,.,CAWSVLNSYNSPLHF,TGTGCCTGGAGTGTACTGAACTCCTATAATTCACCCCTCCACTTT
TRBJ1-5,TRBV4-2,.,.,CASSQATGPLAPQHF,TGTGCCAGCAGCCAGGCGACAGGCCCCCTCGCGCCCCAGCATTTT
TRBJ1-1,TRBV2,.,TRBD1,CASSSAAFRGTEAFF,TGTGCCAGCAGTTCCGCCGCGTTCAGGGGGACTGAAGCTTTCTTT
TRBJ1-1,TRBV18,few,.,CASSPTREAEAFF,TGTGCCAGCTCACCTACCCGGGAAGCTGAAGCTTTCTTT
TRBJ2-2,TRBV15,.,TRBD2,CATSAGLAVPGELFF,TGTGCCACCAGCGCGGGACTAGCGGTCCCCGGGGAGCTGTTTTTT
TRBJ1-2,TRBV28,.,.,CASRSTNGEGYTF,TGTGCCAGCAGGTCCACAAATGGTGAAGGCTACACCTTC
TRBJ1-3,TRBV3-1/TRBV3-2,.,.,CASSQGAGTPRSGNTIYF,TGTGCCAGCAGCCAAGGCGCCGGGACACCTCGCTCTGGAAACACCATATATTTT
TRBJ2-1,TRBV3-1/TRBV3-2,.,.,CASSQSGKTEGPEQFF,TGTGCCAGCAGCCAGTCAGGCAAAACGGAGGGGCCTGAGCAGTTCTTC
TRBJ1-1,TRBV9,.,TRBD1,CASSQTLGQTRTEAFF,TGTGCCAGCAGTCAAACCCTGGGACAGACCCGCACTGAAGCTTTCTTT
TRBJ2-6,TRBV28,.,.,CASSFLGARSPGANVLTF,TGTGCCAGCAGTTTCCTGGGCGCCCGAAGCCCTGGGGCCAACGTCCTGACTTTC
TRBJ1-4,TRBV30,once,.,CAWRRLEEKLFF,TGTGCCTGGAGAAGGCTGGAAGAAAAACTGTTTTTT
TRBJ2-1,TRBV9,.,TRBD2,CASSALGSGGAVEFF,TGTGCCAGCAGCGCCCTTGGAAGCGGGGGGGCGGTTGAGTTCTTC
TRBJ1-2,TRBV30,.,TRBD1,CAWMGQTNYGYTF,TGTGCCTGGATGGGACAGACTAACTATGGCTACACCTTC
TRBJ1-5,TRBV6-2/TRBV6-3,.,TRBD1,CASSYPTGINQPQHF,TGTGCCAGCAGTTACCCGACAGGGATCAATCAGCCCCAGCATTTT
TRBJ1-1,TRBV27,few,.,CASSLGGIDEAFF,TGTGCCAGCAGTTTGGGAGGGATAGATGAAGCTTTCTTT
TRBJ1-5,TRBV7-9,.,TRBD1,CASSSAGGGQPQHF,TGTGCCAGCAGCTCGGCAGGGGGAGGTCAGCCCCAGCATTTT
TRBJ2-7,TRBV5-5,.,.,CASSRPSGNEQYF,TGTGCCAGCAGCCGCCCTAGTGGCAACGAGCAGTACTTC
TRBJ1-3,TRBV10-2,.,.,CASSESRTSGNTIYF,TGCGCCAGCAGTGAGTCCCGGACGTCTGGAAACACCATATATTTT
TRBJ1-4,TRBV5-1,.,.,CASSLLRVSGEKLFF,TGCGCCAGCAGCTTACTAAGGGTCAGCGGCGAAAAACTGTTTTTT
TRBJ2-3,TRBV2,.,.,CASVRGGAADTQYF,TGTGCCAGCGTCAGGGGGGGAGCCGCAGATACGCAGTATTTT
TRBJ1-2,TRBV6-5,once,.,CASSYVGSGNYGYTF,TGTGCCAGCAGTTACGTCGGGTCAGGAAACTATGGCTACACCTTC
TRBJ1-3,TRBV4-1,.,.,CASSQRDGRDTIYF,TGCGCCAGCAGCCAAAGAGATGGGAGGGACACCATATATTTT
TRBJ2-7,TRBV7-9,.,.,CASSPGYEQYF,TGTGCCAGCAGCCCGGGTTACGAGCAGTACTTC
TRBJ2-3,TRBV4-2,.,.,CASSQTSGTDTQYF,TGTGCCAGCAGCCAAACCTCGGGCACAGATACGCAGTATTTT
TRBJ1-6,TRBV3-1/TRBV3-2,once,.,CASSQLDNSPLHF,TGTGCCAGCAGCCAACTCGACAATTCACCCCTCCACTTT
TRBJ2-6,TRBV11-2,.,.,CASSLDRSSGANVLTF,TGTGCCAGCAGCTTAGACAGATCCTCTGGGGCCAACGTCCTGACTTTC
TRBJ2-2,TRBV14,.,.,CASSPWSSNTGELFF,TGTGCCAGCAGCCCGTGGTCATCCAACACCGGGGAGCTGTTTTTT
TRBJ2-7,TRBV5-1,.,.,CASSPNQLTGPNEQYF,TGCGCCAGCAGCCCAAACCAGTTGACAGGTCCCAACGAGCAGTACTTC
TRBJ2-1,TRBV20-1,.,.,CSARHDREQFF,TGCAGTGCTAGACATGACAGGGAGCAGTTCTTC
TRBJ1-5,TRBV7-8,.,.,CASTAFPGIRQPQHF,TGTGCCAGCACCGCCTTCCCCGGGATTCGACAGCCCCAGCATTTT
TRBJ1-1,TRBV7-9,.,.,CASSAPGSNTEAFF,TGTGCCAGCAGCGCCCCCGGGAGCAACACTGAAGCTTTCTTT
TRBJ1-5,TRBV28,.,TRBD1,CATNRGFNQPQHF,TGTGCCACTAACAGGGGTTTCAATCAGCCCCAGCATTTT
TRBJ2-2,TRBV19,.,TRBD1,CASSIPLGTGNTGELFF,TGTGCCAGTAGTATACCCCTCGGGACAGGGAACACCGGGGAGCTGTTTTTT
TRBJ2-7,TRBV9,.,.,CASSVEAWSRSYEQYF,TGTGCCAGCAGCGTAGAGGCGTGGAGTCGCTCCTACGAGCAGTACTTC
TRBJ2-1,TRBV3-1/TRBV3-2,.,.,CASSQYGALVSEQFF,TGTGCCAGCAGCCAATATGGAGCCCTAGTAAGTGAGCAGTTCTTC
TRBJ2-5,TRBV29-1,.,.,CSVTARTGQETQYF,TGCAGCGTGACTGCCCGTACAGGGCAAGAGACCCAGTACTTC